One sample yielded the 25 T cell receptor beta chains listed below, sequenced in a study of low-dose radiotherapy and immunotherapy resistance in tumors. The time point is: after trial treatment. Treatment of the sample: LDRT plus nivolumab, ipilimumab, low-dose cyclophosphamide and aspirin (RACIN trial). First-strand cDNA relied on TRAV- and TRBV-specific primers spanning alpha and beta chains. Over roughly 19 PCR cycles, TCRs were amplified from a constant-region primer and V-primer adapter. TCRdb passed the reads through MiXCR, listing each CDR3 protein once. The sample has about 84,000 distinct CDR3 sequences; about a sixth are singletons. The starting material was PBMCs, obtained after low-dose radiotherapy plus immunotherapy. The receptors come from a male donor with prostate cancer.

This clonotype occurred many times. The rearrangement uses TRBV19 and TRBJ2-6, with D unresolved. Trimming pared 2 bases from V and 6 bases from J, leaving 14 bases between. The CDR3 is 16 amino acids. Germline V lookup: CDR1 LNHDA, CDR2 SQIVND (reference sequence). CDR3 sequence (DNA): TGTGCCAGTAGTATAATCGGTCTTCTGTCGGCCAACGTCCTGACTTTC. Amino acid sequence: CASSIIGLLSANVLTF. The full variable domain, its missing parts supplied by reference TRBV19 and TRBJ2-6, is DGGITQSPKYLFRKEGQNVTLSCEQNLNHDAMYWYRQDPGQGLRLIYYSQIVNDFQKGDIAEGYSVSREKKESFPLTVTSAQKNPTAFYLCASSIIGLLSANVLTFGAGSRLTVL.

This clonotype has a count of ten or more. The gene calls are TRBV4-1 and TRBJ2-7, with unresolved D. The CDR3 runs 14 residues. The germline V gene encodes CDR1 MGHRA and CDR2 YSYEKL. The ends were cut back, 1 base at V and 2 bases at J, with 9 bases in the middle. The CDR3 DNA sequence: TGCGCCAGCAGCCAAGTTCCGTCTACCTACGAGCAGTACTTC. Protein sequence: CASSQVPSTYEQYF.

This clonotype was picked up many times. The CDR3 region is CASSYSGTSGPTGELFF. DNA of the CDR3: TGTGCCAGCAGTTACTCCGGGACTAGCGGCCCCACCGGGGAGCTGTTTTTT. V gene TRBV6-5 combines with J gene TRBJ2-2; 11 bases align to TRBD2. The CDR3 totals 17 residues. Trimming took 0 bases from V and 4 from J; bases not matched to a gene: 4. In germline, CDR1 is MNHEY, CDR2 SVGAGI.

The CDR3 spells CSARQGNEQFF. CDR3 coding DNA: TGCAGTGCTAGACAGGGGAATGAGCAGTTCTTC. V gene TRBV20-1 combines with J gene TRBJ2-1; D is possibly TRBD1 (6 bases). V was pared by 2 bases and J by 7 bases, with 6 bases between. Germline V CDR1 and CDR2: DFQATT, SNEGSKA (reference sequence). This CDR3 contains 11 residues.

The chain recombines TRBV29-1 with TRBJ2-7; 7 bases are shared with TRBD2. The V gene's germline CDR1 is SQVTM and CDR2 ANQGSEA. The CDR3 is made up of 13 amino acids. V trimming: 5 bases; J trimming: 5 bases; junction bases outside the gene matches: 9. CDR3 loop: CSVRLAGAHEQYF. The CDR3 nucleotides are TGCAGCGTTCGGCTCGCGGGAGCCCACGAGCAGTACTTC.

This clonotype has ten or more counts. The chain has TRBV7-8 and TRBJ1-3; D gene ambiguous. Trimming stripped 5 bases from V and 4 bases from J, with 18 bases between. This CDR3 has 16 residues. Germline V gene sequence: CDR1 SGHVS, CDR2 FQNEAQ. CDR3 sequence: CASSQTGGEKGNTIYF. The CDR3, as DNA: TGTGCCAGCAGCCAAACTGGTGGGGAAAAGGGAAACACCATATATTTT.

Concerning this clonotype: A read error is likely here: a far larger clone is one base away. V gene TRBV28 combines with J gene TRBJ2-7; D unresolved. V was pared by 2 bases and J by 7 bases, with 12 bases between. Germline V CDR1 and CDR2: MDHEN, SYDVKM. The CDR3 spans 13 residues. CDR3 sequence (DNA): TGTGCCAGCAGTTTAGGTGCCTACAATGAGCAGTACTTC. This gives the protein CASSLGAYNEQYF.

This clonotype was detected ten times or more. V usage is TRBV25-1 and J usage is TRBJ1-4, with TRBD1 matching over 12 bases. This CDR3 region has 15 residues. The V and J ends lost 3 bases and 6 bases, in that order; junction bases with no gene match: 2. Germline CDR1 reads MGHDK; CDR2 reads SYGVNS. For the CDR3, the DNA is TGTGCCAGCAGTGATGGGACAGGGGGCCATGAAAAACTGTTTTTT. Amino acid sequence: CASSDGTGGHEKLFF.

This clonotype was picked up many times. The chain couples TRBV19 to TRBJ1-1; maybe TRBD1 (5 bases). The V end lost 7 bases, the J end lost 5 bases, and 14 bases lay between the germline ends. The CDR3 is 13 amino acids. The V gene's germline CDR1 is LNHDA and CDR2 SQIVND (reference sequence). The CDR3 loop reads CASTAGRRTEAFF. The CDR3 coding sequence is TGTGCCAGTACGGCAGGGCGACGGACTGAAGCTTTCTTT.

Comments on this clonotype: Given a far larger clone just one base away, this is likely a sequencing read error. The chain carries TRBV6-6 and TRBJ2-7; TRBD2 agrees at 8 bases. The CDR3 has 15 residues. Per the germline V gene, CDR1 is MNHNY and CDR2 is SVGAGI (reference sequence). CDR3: CPSSSEGLAIYEQYF. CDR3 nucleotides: TGTCCCAGCAGTAGTGAAGGACTAGCAATCTACGAGCAGTACTTC.

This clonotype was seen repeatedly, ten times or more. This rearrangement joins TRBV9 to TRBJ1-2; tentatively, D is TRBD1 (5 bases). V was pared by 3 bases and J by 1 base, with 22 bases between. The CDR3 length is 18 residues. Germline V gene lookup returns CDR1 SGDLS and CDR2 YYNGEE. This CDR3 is CASSAGDGGVPSNYGYTF. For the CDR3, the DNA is TGTGCCAGCAGCGCGGGGGACGGAGGAGTTCCAAGTAACTATGGCTACACCTTC.

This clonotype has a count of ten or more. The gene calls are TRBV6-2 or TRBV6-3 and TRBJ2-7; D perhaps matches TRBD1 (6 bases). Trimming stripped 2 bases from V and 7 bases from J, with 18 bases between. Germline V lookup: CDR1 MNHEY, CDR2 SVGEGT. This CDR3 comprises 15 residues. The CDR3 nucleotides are TGTGCCAGCAGTTACGCAGGGGCACCTTCTCGGGAGCAGTACTTC. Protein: CASSYAGAPSREQYF.

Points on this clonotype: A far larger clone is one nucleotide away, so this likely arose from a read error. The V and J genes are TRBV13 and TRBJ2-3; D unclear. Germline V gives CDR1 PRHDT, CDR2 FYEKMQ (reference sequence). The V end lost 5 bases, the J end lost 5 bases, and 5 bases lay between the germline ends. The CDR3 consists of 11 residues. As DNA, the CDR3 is TGTGCCAGCAGCACCGAAGATACGCAGTATTTT. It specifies CASSTEDTQYF.

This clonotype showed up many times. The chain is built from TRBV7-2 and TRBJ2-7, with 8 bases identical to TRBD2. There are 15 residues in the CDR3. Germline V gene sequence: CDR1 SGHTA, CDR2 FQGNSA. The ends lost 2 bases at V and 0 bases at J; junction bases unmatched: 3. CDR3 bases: TGTGCCAGCAGCTTAAGCGGGGGTTACTCCTACGAGCAGTACTTC. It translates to CASSLSGGYSYEQYF.

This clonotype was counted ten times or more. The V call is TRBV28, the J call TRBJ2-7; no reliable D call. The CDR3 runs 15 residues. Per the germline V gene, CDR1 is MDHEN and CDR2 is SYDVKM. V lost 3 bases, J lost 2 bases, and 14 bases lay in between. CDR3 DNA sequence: TGTGCCAGCAGTTTGGGGATAAAGGCGCCCTACGAGCAGTACTTC. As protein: CASSLGIKAPYEQYF.

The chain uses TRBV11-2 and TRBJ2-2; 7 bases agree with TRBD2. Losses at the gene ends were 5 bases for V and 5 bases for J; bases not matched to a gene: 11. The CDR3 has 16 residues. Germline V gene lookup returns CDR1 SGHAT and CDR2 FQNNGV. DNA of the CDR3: TGTGCCAGCAGCGCTCCGGGACTACCTCTTACCGGGGAGCTGTTTTTT. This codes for CASSAPGLPLTGELFF.

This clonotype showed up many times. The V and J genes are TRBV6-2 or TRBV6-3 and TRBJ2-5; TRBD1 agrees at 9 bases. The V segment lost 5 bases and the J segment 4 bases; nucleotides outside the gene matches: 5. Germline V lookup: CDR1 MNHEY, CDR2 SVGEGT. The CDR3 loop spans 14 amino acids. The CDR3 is CASSRQGVAETQYF. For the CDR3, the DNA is TGTGCCAGCAGTCGACAGGGGGTTGCAGAGACCCAGTACTTC.

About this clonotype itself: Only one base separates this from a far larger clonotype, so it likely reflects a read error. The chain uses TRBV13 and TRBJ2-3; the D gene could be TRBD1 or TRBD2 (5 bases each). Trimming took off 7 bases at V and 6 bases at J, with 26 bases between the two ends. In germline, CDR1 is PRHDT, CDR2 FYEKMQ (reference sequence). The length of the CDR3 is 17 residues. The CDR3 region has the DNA TGTGCCAGCAACCACAGCCCGGGACCCCTAAAGCAGGATACGCAGTATTTT. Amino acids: CASNHSPGPLKQDTQYF. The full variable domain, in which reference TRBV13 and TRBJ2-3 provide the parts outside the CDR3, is AAGVIQSPRHLIKEKRETATLKCYPIPRHDTVYWYQQGPGQDPQFLISFYEKMQSDKGSIPDRFSAQQFSDYHSELNMSSLELGDSALYFCASNHSPGPLKQDTQYFGPGTRLTVL.

Here the CDR3 DNA reads TGTGCCAGTAGTATATCAGGACAGTTATTCTACGAGCAGTACTTC. Amino acid sequence: CASSISGQLFYEQYF. This chain joins TRBV19 and TRBJ2-7, with a weak D call TRBD1 (6 bases). This CDR3 contains 15 residues. Trimming took off 2 bases at V and 3 bases at J, with 14 bases between the two ends. In germline, CDR1 is LNHDA, CDR2 SQIVND (reference sequence).

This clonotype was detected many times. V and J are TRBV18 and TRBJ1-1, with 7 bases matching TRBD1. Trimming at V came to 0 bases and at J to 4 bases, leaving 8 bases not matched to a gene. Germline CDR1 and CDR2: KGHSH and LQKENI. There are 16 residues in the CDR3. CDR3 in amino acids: CASSPPAAGGGTEAFF. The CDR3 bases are TGTGCCAGCTCACCACCGGCTGCAGGGGGAGGCACTGAAGCTTTCTTT.

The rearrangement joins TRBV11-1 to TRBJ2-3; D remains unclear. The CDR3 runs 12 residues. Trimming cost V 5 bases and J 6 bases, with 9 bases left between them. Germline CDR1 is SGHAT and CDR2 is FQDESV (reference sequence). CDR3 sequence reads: CASSQGLDTQYF. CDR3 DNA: TGTGCCAGCAGCCAAGGCCTGGATACGCAGTATTTT.

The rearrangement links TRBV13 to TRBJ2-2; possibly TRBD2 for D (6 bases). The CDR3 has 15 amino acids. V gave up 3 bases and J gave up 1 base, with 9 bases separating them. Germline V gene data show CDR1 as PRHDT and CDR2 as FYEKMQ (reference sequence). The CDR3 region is CASSLRELNTGELFF. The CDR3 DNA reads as TGTGCCAGCAGCTTGCGGGAACTGAACACCGGGGAGCTGTTTTTT.

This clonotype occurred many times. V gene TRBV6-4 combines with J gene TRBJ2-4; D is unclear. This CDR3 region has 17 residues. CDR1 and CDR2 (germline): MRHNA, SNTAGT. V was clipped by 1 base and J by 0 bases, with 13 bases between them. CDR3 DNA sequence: TGTGCCAGCAGTGACTTTCTCTGGCGTCGAGCCAAAAACATTCAGTACTTC. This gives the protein CASSDFLWRRAKNIQYF.

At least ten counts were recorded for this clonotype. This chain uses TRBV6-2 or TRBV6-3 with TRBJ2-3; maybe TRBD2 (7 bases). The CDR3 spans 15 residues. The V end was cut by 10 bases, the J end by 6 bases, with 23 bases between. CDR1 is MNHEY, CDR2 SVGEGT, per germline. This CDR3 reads CATKWGGGELDTQYF. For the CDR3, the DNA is TGTGCCACCAAGTGGGGGGGCGGTGAACTGGATACGCAGTATTTT.

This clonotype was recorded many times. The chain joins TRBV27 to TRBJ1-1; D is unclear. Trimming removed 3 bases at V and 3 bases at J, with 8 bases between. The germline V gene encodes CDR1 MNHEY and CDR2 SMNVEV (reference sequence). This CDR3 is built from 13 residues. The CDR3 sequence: CASSFGGYTEAFF. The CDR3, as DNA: TGTGCCAGCAGTTTTGGAGGGTACACTGAAGCTTTCTTT.